The clone carrying this T cell receptor beta chain was found once. Its matching antigen is unknown. This sample was taken from a study of T cells after yellow fever vaccination. TCRdb re-analysed the 5' RACE reads in MiXCR, keeping a single row per CDR3 protein. The data show fewer than 450,000 distinct CDR3 sequences, 11% seen once. The germline gives CDR1 LGHNA, CDR2 YNFKEQ. V shed 2 bases and J shed 5 bases, with 14 bases lying between them. The CDR3 covers 15 residues. Findings and caveats of the study: At 96% for CD4 and approximately 88% for CD8, most primary-vaccination clones showed up again after the booster.

Sample: PBMCs, taken on the day of the first yellow fever vaccination. This TCR derives from a man aged 18 to 35 who received the YFV17D yellow fever vaccine. The rearrangement uses TRBV4-2 and TRBJ2-3; no clear D. The CDR3 reads CASSQTNPQIDTQYF. The CDR3 nucleotides are TGTGCCAGCAGCCAAACTAACCCTCAAATAGATACGCAGTATTTT.